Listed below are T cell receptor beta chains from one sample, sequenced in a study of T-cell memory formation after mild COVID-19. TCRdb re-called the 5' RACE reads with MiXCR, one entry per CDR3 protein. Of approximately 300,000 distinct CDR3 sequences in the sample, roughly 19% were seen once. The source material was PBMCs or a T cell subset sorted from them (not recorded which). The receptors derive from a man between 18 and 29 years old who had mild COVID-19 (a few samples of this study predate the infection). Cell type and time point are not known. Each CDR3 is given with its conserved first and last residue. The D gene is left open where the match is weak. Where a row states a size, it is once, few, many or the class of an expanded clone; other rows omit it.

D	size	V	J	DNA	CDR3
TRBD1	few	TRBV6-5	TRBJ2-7	TGTGCCAGCAGTTACGGGACAGGTCCACCCTACGAGCAGTACTTC	CASSYGTGPPYEQYF
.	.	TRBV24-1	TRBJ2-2	TGTGCCACCAGTGATTACCCCGGGGAGCTGTTTTTT	CATSDYPGELFF
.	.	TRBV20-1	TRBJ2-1	TGCAGTGCAGCACACGGGTCCCGGCGAAATGAGCAGTTCTTC	CSAAHGSRRNEQFF
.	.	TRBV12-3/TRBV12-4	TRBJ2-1	TGTGCCAGCAGTCCCCCGGGCTTCGATGAGCAGTTCTTC	CASSPPGFDEQFF
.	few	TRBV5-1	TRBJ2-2	TGCGCCAGCAGCTTGACCCCCGCGAACACCGGGGAGCTGTTTTTT	CASSLTPANTGELFF
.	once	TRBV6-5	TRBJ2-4	TGTGCCAGCAGTTTCGTAAGGGGGTTCATTCAGTACTTC	CASSFVRGFIQYF
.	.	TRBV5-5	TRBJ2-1	TGTGCCAGCAGCGGCTTGAACAATGAGCAGTTCTTC	CASSGLNNEQFF
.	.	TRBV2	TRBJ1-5	TGTGCCAGCAGCAAGCCAGGGGATCAGCCCCAGCATTTT	CASSKPGDQPQHF
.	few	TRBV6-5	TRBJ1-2	TGTGCCAGCAGTTACATCCCCGGGGGGGGTGGCTACACCTTC	CASSYIPGGGGYTF
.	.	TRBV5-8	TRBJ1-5	TGTGCCAGCAGCTTGGGGGGCGGGGTCCAAGGGCCCCAGCATTTT	CASSLGGGVQGPQHF
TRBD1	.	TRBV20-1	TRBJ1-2	TGCAGTGCTAATCGAGGACAGGGGGGGTATGGCTACACCTTC	CSANRGQGGYGYTF
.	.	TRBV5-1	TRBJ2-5	TGCGCCAGCAGGTTGCGGGAGACCCAGTACTTC	CASRLRETQYF
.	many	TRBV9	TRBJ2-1	TGTGCCAGCAGCGTAGCTGGATGGGACAATGAGCAGTTCTTC	CASSVAGWDNEQFF
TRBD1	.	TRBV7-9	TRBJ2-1	TGTGCCAGCAGCCCTCCGGGACAGGTGGGTTTCTACAATGAGCAGTTCTTC	CASSPPGQVGFYNEQFF
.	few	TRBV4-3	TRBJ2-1	TGCGCCAGCAGAAATATCGCGGGGAACAATGAGCAGTTCTTC	CASRNIAGNNEQFF
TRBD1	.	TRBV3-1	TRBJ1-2	TGTGCCAGCAGCCTAGGACAGGGTATCGGTGGCTACACCTTC	CASSLGQGIGGYTF
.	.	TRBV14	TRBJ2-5	TGTGCCAGCAGCCAACCAGGGCACGGGACCCAGTACTTC	CASSQPGHGTQYF
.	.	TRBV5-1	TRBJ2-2	TGCGCCAGCGCCCCTCCCAGGGGCGGGGAGCTGTTTTTT	CASAPPRGGELFF
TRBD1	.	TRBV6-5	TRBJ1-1	TGTGCCACAGGGCCTACAGGGGGTCATGCTTTCTTT	CATGPTGGHAFF
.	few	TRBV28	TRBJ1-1	TGTGCCACCACCACCGGGGGCCAAGGGGACACTGAAGCTTTCTTT	CATTTGGQGDTEAFF
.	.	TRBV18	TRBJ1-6	TGTGCCAGCTCACCAGTAGAGGCAGGAGAGTCACCCCTCCACTTT	CASSPVEAGESPLHF
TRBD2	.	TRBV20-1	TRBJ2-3	TGCAGTACTAATCCTAGCGGGGCTAGCACAGATACGCAGTATTTT	CSTNPSGASTDTQYF
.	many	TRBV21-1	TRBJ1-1	TGTGCCAGCACCCCTGGGAAGGGGGCGAAAGGAAGCGCGGAAGCTTTCTTT	CASTPGKGAKGSAEAFF
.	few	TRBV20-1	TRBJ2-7	TGCAGTGCTAGAGATCCCTCGATGGCTCCCTACGAGCAGTACTTC	CSARDPSMAPYEQYF
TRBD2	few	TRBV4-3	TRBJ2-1	TGCGCCAGCAGCCAGGGTAGTGGACTAGCGGCAAGCTCCTACAATGAGCAGTTCTTC	CASSQGSGLAASSYNEQFF
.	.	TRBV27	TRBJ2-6	TGTGCCAGCAGTTTTTTAGGGGAACTAACTGGGGCCAACGTCCTGACTTTC	CASSFLGELTGANVLTF
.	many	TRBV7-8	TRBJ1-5	TGTGCCAGCAGCCGCGGCAGCAATCAGCCCCAGCATTTT	CASSRGSNQPQHF
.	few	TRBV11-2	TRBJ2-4	TGTGCCAGCAGCTTTAGGGCAGGCAAAAACATTCAGTACTTC	CASSFRAGKNIQYF
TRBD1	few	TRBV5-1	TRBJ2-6	TGCGCCAGCAGCACAGGGGACAACTCTGGGGCCAACGTCCTGACTTTC	CASSTGDNSGANVLTF
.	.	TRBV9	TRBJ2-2	TGTGCCAGCAGCCCGGGTACGCGAATTGCCGGGGAGCTGTTTTTT	CASSPGTRIAGELFF
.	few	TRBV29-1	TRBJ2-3	TGCAGCGTTGAAAGGCCTGACAGCACAGATACGCAGTATTTT	CSVERPDSTDTQYF
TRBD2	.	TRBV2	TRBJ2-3	TGTGCCAGGACTAGCGGTACAGACACAGATACGCAGTATTTT	CARTSGTDTDTQYF
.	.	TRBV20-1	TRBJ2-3	TGCAGTGCTAGTGATAGGACTTCATTCACAGATACGCAGTATTTT	CSASDRTSFTDTQYF
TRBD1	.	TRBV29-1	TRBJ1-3	TGCAGCGTTGCCGGACAGGGGGCAAACACCATATATTTT	CSVAGQGANTIYF
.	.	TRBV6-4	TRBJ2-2	TGTGCCAGCAGTCCCACTACGAACACCGGGGAGCTGTTTTTT	CASSPTTNTGELFF
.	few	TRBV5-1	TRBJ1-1	TGCGCCAGCAGCTTGGTGGGTAGCATGAACACTGAAGCTTTCTTT	CASSLVGSMNTEAFF
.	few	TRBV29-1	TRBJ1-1	TGCAGCGTTGACAGGAACACTGAAGCTTTCTTT	CSVDRNTEAFF
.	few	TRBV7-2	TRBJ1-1	TGTGCCAGCAGCCCGAGGAGGATTCGGGCTTTCTTT	CASSPRRIRAFF
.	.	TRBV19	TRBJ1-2	TGTGCCAGTAGTATGCCGGGAGGGTCTAACTATGGCTACACCTTC	CASSMPGGSNYGYTF
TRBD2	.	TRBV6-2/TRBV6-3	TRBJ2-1	TGTGCCTCGAAGCGGGTAGCGGGCTTAGATGAGCAGTTCTTC	CASKRVAGLDEQFF
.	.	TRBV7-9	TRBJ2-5	TGTGCCAGCAGCTCCCCCTGGGCGGAGACCCAGTACTTC	CASSSPWAETQYF
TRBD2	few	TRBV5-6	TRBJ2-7	TGTGCCAGCAGCCGGGGGGGCTCGGATTACGAGCAGTACTTC	CASSRGGSDYEQYF
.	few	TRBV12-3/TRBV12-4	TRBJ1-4	TGTGCCAGCAGTTTAGGCTACAGGACGGGAACAAATGAAAAACTGTTTTTT	CASSLGYRTGTNEKLFF
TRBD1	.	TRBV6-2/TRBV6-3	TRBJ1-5	TGTGCCAGCGGCCCGGGACAGGGCAATCAGCCCCAGCATTTT	CASGPGQGNQPQHF
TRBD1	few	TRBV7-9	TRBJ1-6	TGTGCCAGCAGCTTAGCGAGACAGGGGTTAGGTTCACCCCTCCACTTT	CASSLARQGLGSPLHF
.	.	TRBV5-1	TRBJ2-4	TGCGCCAGCAGCTCAGGCAGGGGACACATTCAGTACTTC	CASSSGRGHIQYF
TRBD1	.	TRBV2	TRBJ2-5	TGTGCCAGCAGTGAAGGAGGGACAGGTGGGGCCCAAGAGACCCAGTACTTC	CASSEGGTGGAQETQYF
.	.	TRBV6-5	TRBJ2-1	TGTGCCAGCAGTTATAATAGCGCGAATGAGCAGTTCTTC	CASSYNSANEQFF
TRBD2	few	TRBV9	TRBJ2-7	TGTGCCAGCAGCGTAGGAACTAGCGGGGTCTACGAGCAGTACTTC	CASSVGTSGVYEQYF
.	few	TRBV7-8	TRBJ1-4	TGTGCCAGCAGCCCTAGGGGGGGTGGAAAACTGTTTTTT	CASSPRGGGKLFF
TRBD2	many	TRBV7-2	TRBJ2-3	TGTGCCAGCAGCTTTTCAGCGGGAATTGAGCGTCGGGATACGCAGTATTTT	CASSFSAGIERRDTQYF